The 10 T cell receptor beta chains in this list originate from one sample, sequenced in a study of blood T cell repertoires in COVID-19. Data came from immunoSEQ multiplex PCR; TCRdb stores just in-frame clones and leaves some out. The sample has around 230,000 clones, about 84% seen once. The sequencing sample was made of peripheral blood. Receptor source: an elderly woman with acute or convalescent COVID-19.

The gene calls are TRBV29-1 and TRBJ2-2, with D tentatively TRBD1 (6 bases). V was clipped by 3 bases and J by 5 bases, with 10 bases between them. CDR1 and CDR2 (germline): SQVTM, ANQGSEA. The CDR3 has 13 residues. DNA of the CDR3: TGCAGCGTTGATACAGGGAGAACCGGGGAGCTGTTTTTT. This translates into CSVDTGRTGELFF.

On this clone: The sample holds other DNA sequences that translate to the same CDR3. This rearrangement joins TRBV5-1 to TRBJ2-1, with 8 bases aligning to TRBD1. J was trimmed by 3 bases and V by 2 bases; bases with no gene match: 4. The CDR3 length is 15 residues. The germline V gene encodes CDR1 SGHRS and CDR2 YFSETQ. Here the CDR3 reads CASSLGGTGYNEQFF. CDR3 DNA sequence: TGCGCCAGCAGCTTAGGGGGGACAGGCTACAATGAGCAGTTCTTC.

This chain joins TRBV18 and TRBJ1-1; D ambiguous. Germline loops: CDR1 KGHSH, CDR2 LQKENI. The CDR3 runs 13 residues. V dropped 2 bases and J dropped 12 bases, with 16 bases sitting between them. This CDR3 is CASSPGSGGNTFF. DNA for the CDR3: TGTGCCAGCTCACCAGGATCCGGCGGTAATACTTTCTTT.

This clone was counted only a few times. The chain is built from TRBV27 and TRBJ1-4; 7 nucleotides match TRBD1. Germline loops: CDR1 MNHEY, CDR2 SMNVEV (reference sequence). The CDR3 totals 15 residues. The trim removed 6 bases at V and 6 bases at J, leaving 10 bases unmatched. The CDR3, as DNA: TGTGCCAGCAGCCGTACCGACAGGGAGTATGAAAAACTGTTTTTT. The encoded protein is CASSRTDREYEKLFF.

The genes are TRBV11-2 and TRBJ1-2; TRBD1 matches 8 bases. Looked up from germline, CDR1 is SGHAT and CDR2 is FQNNGV. Unmatched junction bases numbered 3, after V lost 5 bases and J lost 4 bases. CDR3 length: 13 amino acids. As DNA, the CDR3 is TGTGCCAGCAGCCCCGGACAGGGCTATGGCTACACCTTC. Amino acids: CASSPGQGYGYTF.

The chain combines TRBV5-4 with TRBJ2-3; 8 nucleotides match TRBD2. CDR1 SGHNT and CDR2 YYREEE come from the germline V gene (reference sequence). V was clipped by 4 bases and J by 5 bases; unmatched bases: 9. The CDR3 runs 15 residues. The CDR3 DNA reads as TGTGCCAGCAGCAGGATCGGGGGGGAGGGAGATACGCAGTATTTT. Amino acids: CASSRIGGEGDTQYF.

V and J are TRBV11-1 and TRBJ1-5; 8 bases match TRBD1. The V gene end was trimmed by 5 bases and the J gene end by 7 bases; junction bases not matched to a gene: 13. CDR3 size: 16 residues. Germline V gives CDR1 SGHAT, CDR2 FQDESV (reference sequence). The CDR3: CASSPKLAGGGQPQHF. CDR3 DNA: TGTGCCAGCAGCCCGAAGCTCGCAGGGGGCGGACAGCCCCAGCATTTT.

J is TRBJ1-5 and V is TRBV28; tentative D call: TRBD1 (6 bases). V lost 3 bases and J 4 bases, leaving 13 bases between the germline ends. Germline V gene lookup returns CDR1 MDHEN and CDR2 SYDVKM. The CDR3 has 15 amino acids. CDR3 sequence reads: CASSFLTQGNQPQHF. CDR3 in DNA: TGTGCCAGCAGTTTTTTGACCCAGGGGAATCAGCCCCAGCATTTT.

The chain is built from TRBV2 and TRBJ2-3, with unresolved D. The V and J ends lost 5 bases and 2 bases respectively, with 11 bases between them. This CDR3 is 14 amino acids long. Germline V gene data show CDR1 as SNHLY and CDR2 as FYNNEI. CDR3 in amino acids: CASSPVVVTDTQYF. In DNA, the CDR3 is TGTGCCAGCAGTCCTGTAGTAGTCACAGATACGCAGTATTTT. The entire variable domain, with the rest obtained from reference TRBV2 and TRBJ2-3, is as follows: EPEVTQTPSHQVTQMGQEVILRCVPISNHLYFYWYRQILGQKVEFLVSFYNNEISEKSEIFDDQFSVERPDGSNFTLKIRSTKLEDSAMYFCASSPVVVTDTQYFGPGTRLTVL.

The V and J genes are TRBV27 and TRBJ1-4; perhaps TRBD1 as D (6 bases). Germline CDR1 and CDR2: MNHEY and SMNVEV (reference sequence). V lost 5 bases to trimming and J lost 2 bases, with 15 bases between them. There are 16 residues in the CDR3. The DNA for the CDR3 is TGTGCCAGCAGTCTCTTGGGGACAATGACTAATGAAAAACTGTTTTTT. Protein product: CASSLLGTMTNEKLFF.